The 11 T cell receptor beta chains below all came from one sample that was sequenced in a study of T cell responses to AZD1222 COVID-19 vaccine. Produced via immunoSEQ multiplex PCR; TCRdb's table is partial and in-frame only. The sample yields roughly 95,000 clones, around nine tenths seen once. The sample consisted of peripheral blood, taken 28 days after the second AZD1222 dose. The receptors come from an adult who received the AZD1222 COVID-19 vaccine.

This chain links TRBV7-7 with TRBJ2-2; 9 bases are a match to TRBD1. CDR1 SSHAT and CDR2 FNYEAQ come from the germline V gene (reference sequence). V lost 7 bases to trimming and J lost 5 bases; unmatched junction nucleotides: 8. This CDR3 comprises 15 residues. Here the CDR3 DNA reads TGTGCCAGCACCGAGCTGGGACAGGGTACCGGGGAGCTGTTTTTT. Translation: CASTELGQGTGELFF.

The rearrangement uses TRBV15 and TRBJ1-2; D is undetermined. The length of the CDR3 is 14 residues. With 4 bases removed from V and 7 bases from J, the gap between germline ends came to 16 bases. Germline assignment: CDR1 LNHNV and CDR2 YYDKDF (reference sequence). CDR3 region: CATSNVRGLSGYTF. The CDR3 coding sequence is TGTGCCACCAGCAATGTTCGGGGTCTCTCTGGCTACACCTTC.

V and J are TRBV29-1 and TRBJ1-4; possibly TRBD1 for D (6 bases). The CDR3 contains 13 residues. The V and J ends lost 6 bases and 7 bases respectively, with 15 bases between them. Germline V gene lookup returns CDR1 SQVTM and CDR2 ANQGSEA. The CDR3 is CSVRPDSLEKLFF. The CDR3 DNA reads TGCAGCGTAAGACCGGACAGTCTTGAAAAACTGTTTTTT.

The chain employs TRBV18 and TRBJ1-1; 10 bases are a match to TRBD1. Trimming at V came to 1 base and at J to 6 bases, leaving 5 bases not matched to a gene. Germline-derived CDR1 and CDR2 are KGHSH and LQKENI. The CDR3 extends over 15 amino acids. Here the CDR3 reads CASSPRSGQGAEAFF. Here the CDR3 DNA reads TGTGCCAGCTCACCACGGTCCGGACAGGGGGCTGAAGCTTTCTTT.

V and J are TRBV14 and TRBJ2-1; D is ambiguous. The germline V gene encodes CDR1 SGHDN and CDR2 FVKESK. The germline V and J ends were trimmed by 8 bases and 9 bases, with 14 bases remaining between them. The CDR3 totals 12 residues. CDR3 sequence reads: CASGLPGPEQFF. The CDR3 bases are TGTGCCAGCGGCCTACCGGGCCCTGAGCAGTTCTTC. Looking up the rest from reference TRBV14 and TRBJ2-1 gives the full variable domain: EAGVTQFPSHSVIEKGQTVTLRCDPISGHDNLYWYRRVMGKEIKFLLHFVKESKQDESGMPNNRFLAERTGGTYSTLKVQPAELEDSGVYFCASGLPGPEQFFGPGTRLTVL.

In the case of this clone: The sample carries other DNA sequences with the same CDR3. Here the CDR3 reads CASSLGGGKLFF. In DNA form, the CDR3 reads TGTGCCAGCAGCTTGGGGGGGGGAAAACTGTTTTTT. The chain couples TRBV5-4 to TRBJ1-4; tentatively, D is TRBD1 (5 bases). The CDR3 spans 12 residues. Trimming took 0 bases from V and 10 from J, leaving 7 bases between them. From germline, CDR1 is SGHNT and CDR2 YYREEE (reference sequence).

The rearrangement joins TRBV3-1 (or the pseudogene TRBV3-2) to TRBJ2-3; maybe TRBD1 (6 bases). The V gene's germline CDR1 is LGHDT and CDR2 YNNKEL (reference sequence). The CDR3 has 15 amino acids. The ends were cut back, 5 bases at V and 0 bases at J, with 12 bases in the middle. The CDR3, as DNA: TGTGCCAGCAGCTCCGGCAGGGGAAGCACAGATACGCAGTATTTT. This translates into CASSSGRGSTDTQYF.

This clone has just one count. This chain connects TRBV6-5 to TRBJ2-1; D may be TRBD1 (5 bases). Trimming removed 2 bases at V and 1 base at J, with 9 bases between. There are 15 residues in the CDR3. Germline V lookup: CDR1 MNHEY, CDR2 SVGAGI. The CDR3 here is CASSYVTDSYNEQFF. CDR3 nucleotides: TGTGCCAGCAGTTACGTGACAGATTCCTACAATGAGCAGTTCTTC.

The V and J genes are TRBV24-1 and TRBJ1-4; D is unresolved. Germline values: CDR1 KGHDR, CDR2 SFDVKD. The CDR3 has 15 residues. Trimming took 4 bases from V and 8 from J, leaving 16 bases between them. The CDR3, as DNA: TGTGCCACCAGTGAAGGCCAAAGGATCCCAGAAAAACTGTTTTTT. It specifies CATSEGQRIPEKLFF.

This chain joins TRBV6-5 and TRBJ1-1, with 7 positions matching TRBD1. Germline trimming cut 0 bases from V and 4 bases from J; bases unmatched to any gene: 5. Germline loops: CDR1 MNHEY, CDR2 SVGAGI. The CDR3 extends over 15 amino acids. CDR3 in amino acids: CASSYSRGRVTEAFF. The CDR3 nucleotides read TGTGCCAGCAGTTACTCCAGGGGGAGGGTCACTGAAGCTTTCTTT.

This clone was picked up a small number of times. The rearrangement links TRBV7-2 to TRBJ1-5; D is possibly TRBD1 (5 bases). In germline, CDR1 is SGHTA, CDR2 FQGNSA. V was pared by 5 bases and J by 6 bases, with 11 bases between. The CDR3 totals 13 residues. The CDR3 region has the DNA TGTGCCAGCAGCACGGGTAGGGGTCAGCCCCAGCATTTT. Amino acid sequence: CASSTGRGQPQHF.